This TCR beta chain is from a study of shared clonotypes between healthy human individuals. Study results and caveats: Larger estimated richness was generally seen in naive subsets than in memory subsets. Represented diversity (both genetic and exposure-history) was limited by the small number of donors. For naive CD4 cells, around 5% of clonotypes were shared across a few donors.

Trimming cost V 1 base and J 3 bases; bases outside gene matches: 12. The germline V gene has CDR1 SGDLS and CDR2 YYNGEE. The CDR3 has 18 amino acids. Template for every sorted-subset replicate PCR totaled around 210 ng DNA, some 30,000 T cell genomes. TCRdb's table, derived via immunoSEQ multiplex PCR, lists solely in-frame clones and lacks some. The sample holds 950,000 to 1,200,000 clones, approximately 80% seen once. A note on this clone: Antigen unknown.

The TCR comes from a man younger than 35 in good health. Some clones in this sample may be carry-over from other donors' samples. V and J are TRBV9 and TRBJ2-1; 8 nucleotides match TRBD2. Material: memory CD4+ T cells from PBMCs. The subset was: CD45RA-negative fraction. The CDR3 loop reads CASSVRASGSTFYNEQFF. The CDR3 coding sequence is TGTGCCAGCAGCGTAAGGGCGAGCGGGAGTACTTTCTACAATGAGCAGTTCTTC.